The clone carrying this T cell receptor (beta chain) was picked up a small number of times. Its antigen is undetermined. This entry is derived from a study of T cells in Graves' hyperthyroidism and ophthalmopathy. Study context: Staff took peripheral blood when the initial diagnosis was made, before any treatment began. General study results and limits: Most clonotypes expanded in the thyroid (above 0.001) were also present in blood.

The CDR3 has 16 amino acids. Losses at the gene ends were 5 bases for V and 3 bases for J; bases not matched to a gene: 11. CDR1 and CDR2 (germline): SNHLY, FYNNEI. Clinical symptoms, serum thyroxine, TRAb, thyroid ultrasound and orbital computed tomography informed diagnoses. Authors of the study amplified TCR beta CDR3 regions from RNA transcripts. HTBI primers were used for first-round RT-PCR of the TCR CDR3. TCRdb used MiXCR to reprocess the multiplex PCR reads, holding one entry per CDR3 protein. The sample has over 250,000 distinct CDR3 sequences; around 15% are singletons. The TCR sequence derives from a woman in her forties with Graves' ophthalmopathy. What was sequenced was blood. The chain combines TRBV2 with TRBJ2-7; 9 bases are a match to TRBD2. The CDR3 DNA sequence: TGTGCCAGCAGTTCATATAGCGGGAGCCTTTACTACGAGCAGTACTTC. Amino acids: CASSSYSGSLYYEQYF.